The present entry profiles one TCR beta chain with its context. The record originates from a study of shared clonotypes between healthy human individuals. Trimming shortened V by 5 bases and J by 3 bases, and 10 bases separated the two germline ends. This CDR3 has 14 residues. The germline V gene has CDR1 MNHNS and CDR2 SASEGT. The split of CD4+ cells yielded CD45RA+ naive and CD45RA-negative memory subsets. Sequenced by immunoSEQ multiplex PCR; TCRdb stores in-frame clones only, minus some. The sample has 2,500,000 or so clones; around 90% are singletons. The V call is TRBV6-1, the J call TRBJ2-2, with D perhaps TRBD1 (5 bases). The sequenced sample consisted of naive CD4+ T cells sorted from blood. The subset here: CD45RA+ positively selected. This TCR derives from a man younger than 35 in good health. The CDR3 DNA reads as TGTGCCAGCAGTATTGACAGAGACACCGGGGAGCTGTTTTTT. The encoded protein is CASSIDRDTGELFF.